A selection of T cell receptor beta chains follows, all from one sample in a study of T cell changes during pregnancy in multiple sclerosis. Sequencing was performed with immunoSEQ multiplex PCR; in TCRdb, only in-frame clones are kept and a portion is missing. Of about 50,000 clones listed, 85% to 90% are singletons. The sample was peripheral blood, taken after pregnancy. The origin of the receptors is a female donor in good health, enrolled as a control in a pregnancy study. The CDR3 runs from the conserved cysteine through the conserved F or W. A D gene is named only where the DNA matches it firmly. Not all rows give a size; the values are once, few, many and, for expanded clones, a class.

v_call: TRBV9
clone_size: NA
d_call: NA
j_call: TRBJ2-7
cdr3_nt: TGTGCCAGCAGCGTGGCGGACAGCTCCTACGAGCAGTACTTC
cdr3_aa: CASSVADSSYEQYF

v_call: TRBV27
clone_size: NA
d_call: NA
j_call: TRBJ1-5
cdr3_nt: TGTGCCAGCAGTGCACAGAGATATAGCAATCAGCCCCAGCATTTT
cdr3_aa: CASSAQRYSNQPQHF

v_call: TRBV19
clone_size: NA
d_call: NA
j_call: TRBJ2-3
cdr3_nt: TGTGCCAGTAGGAACAGGGGGGGAACAGATACGCAGTATTTT
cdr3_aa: CASRNRGGTDTQYF

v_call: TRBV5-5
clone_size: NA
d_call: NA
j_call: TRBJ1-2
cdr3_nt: TGTGCCAGCAGTCGCCGGGGGGGCTATGGCTACACCTTC
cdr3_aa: CASSRRGGYGYTF

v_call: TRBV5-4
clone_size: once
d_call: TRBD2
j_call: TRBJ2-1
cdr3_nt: TGTGCCAGCAGCGAGGGAAGGGGCGGGGGGGCGTACAATGAGCAGTTCTTC
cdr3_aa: CASSEGRGGGAYNEQFF

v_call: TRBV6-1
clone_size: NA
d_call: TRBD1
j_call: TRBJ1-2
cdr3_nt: TGTGCCAGCAGTGAAGGAGGGGACAGGGATTTTTATGGCTACACCTTC
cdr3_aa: CASSEGGDRDFYGYTF

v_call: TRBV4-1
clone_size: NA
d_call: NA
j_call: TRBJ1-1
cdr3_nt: TGCGCCAGCAGCCAAGTACCACTCCCGAACACTGAAGCTTTCTTT
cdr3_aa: CASSQVPLPNTEAFF

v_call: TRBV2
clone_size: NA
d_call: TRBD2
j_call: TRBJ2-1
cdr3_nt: TGTGCCAGCAGTGTAGCGGGAGGGCCGATGTTTAATGAGCAGTTCTTC
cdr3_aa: CASSVAGGPMFNEQFF

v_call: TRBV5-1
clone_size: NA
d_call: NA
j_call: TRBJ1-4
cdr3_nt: TGCGCCAGCAGTAGTAAGGATCCCCGGGATGAAAAACTGTTTTTT
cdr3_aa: CASSSKDPRDEKLFF

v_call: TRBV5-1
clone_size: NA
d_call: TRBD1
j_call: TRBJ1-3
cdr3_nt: TGCGCCAGCAGCTCCGGGACAGTCTCTGGAAACACCATATATTTT
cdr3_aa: CASSSGTVSGNTIYF

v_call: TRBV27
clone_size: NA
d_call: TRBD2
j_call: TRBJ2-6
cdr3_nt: TGTGCCAGCAGTCCTTCGGGGGGCTCTGGGGCCAACGTCCTGACTTTC
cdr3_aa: CASSPSGGSGANVLTF

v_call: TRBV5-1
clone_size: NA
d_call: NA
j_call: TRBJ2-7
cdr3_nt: TGCGCCAGCAGCTTGGCTCCTACCTACGAGCAGTACTTC
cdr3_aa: CASSLAPTYEQYF

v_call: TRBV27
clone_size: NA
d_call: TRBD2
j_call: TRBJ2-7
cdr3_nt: TGTGCCAGCAGTTATTCCATTCTACGGGGGGTGTACGAGCAGTACTTC
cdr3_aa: CASSYSILRGVYEQYF

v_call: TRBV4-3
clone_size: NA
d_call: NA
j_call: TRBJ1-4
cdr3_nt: TGCGCCAGCAGCCAAGGTGTGACAGAGAATGAAAAACTGTTTTTT
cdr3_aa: CASSQGVTENEKLFF

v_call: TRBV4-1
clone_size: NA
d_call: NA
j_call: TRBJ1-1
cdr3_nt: TGCGCCAGCAGCCACCCACAGGGATACACTGAAGCTTTCTTT
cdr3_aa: CASSHPQGYTEAFF

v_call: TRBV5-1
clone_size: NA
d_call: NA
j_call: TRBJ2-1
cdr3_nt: TGCGCCAGCCAATCGGGGTTGGAGAGCTCCTACAATGAGCAGTTCTTC
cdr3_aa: CASQSGLESSYNEQFF